Only a few counts were recorded for the clone carrying this T cell receptor beta chain. Its antigen is undetermined. This sample was included in a study of T cells in Graves' hyperthyroidism and ophthalmopathy. Study-level information: Peripheral blood draws took place at initial diagnosis, ahead of any treatment. Whole-study results and caveats: It was a median around seven months before onset that the model predicted ophthalmopathy.

TCR beta CDR3 regions were amplified from RNA. HTBI primers were employed in a first-round RT-PCR of the TCR CDR3. TCRdb re-called the multiplex PCR reads through MiXCR, storing one row per CDR3 protein. The table lists over 350,000 distinct CDR3 sequences, roughly 18% of them singletons, with 35% to 45% in the top ten. The sample was blood. This clonotype was obtained from a young man with Graves' ophthalmopathy.

CDR3: CARPFFGLYGYTF. Here the CDR3 DNA reads TGTGCCAGGCCCTTTTTTGGGCTCTATGGCTACACCTTC. The chain has TRBV27 and TRBJ1-2, with unresolved D. The CDR3 spans 13 residues. Germline loops: CDR1 MNHEY, CDR2 SMNVEV (reference sequence). V shed 9 bases and J shed 4 bases, with 15 bases lying between them.